The rows below give T cell receptor beta chains drawn from one sample of a study of blood T cell repertoires in COVID-19. Libraries were prepared by immunoSEQ multiplex PCR; TCRdb keeps only in-frame clonotypes and omits some of them. The repertoire has roughly 100,000 clones, approximately 80% of them found once; the top ten carry approximately 9.3%. Sequencing used peripheral blood. These receptors came from an elderly woman with acute or convalescent COVID-19. The CDR3 runs from the conserved cysteine through the conserved F or W. The D gene is left open where the match is weak. Clone size appears in some rows only: once, few, many, or a class for an expanded clone.

TRBJ2-4,-,TRBV5-4,-,TGTGCCAGCAGCTTGGGAGGGAAAGACATTCAGTACTTC,CASSLGGKDIQYF
TRBJ1-1,-,TRBV7-9,-,TGTGCCAGCAGCTTCCAGGGGTGGACTGAAGCTTTCTTT,CASSFQGWTEAFF
TRBJ2-2,-,TRBV29-1,-,TGCAGCGGTATGAAACTATCCCAGGGGGGTGAGCTGTTTTTT,CSGMKLSQGGELFF
TRBJ1-6,-,TRBV18,-,TGTGCCAGCTCACCCACAGGGTCCTTTGGGAATTCACCCCTCCACTTT,CASSPTGSFGNSPLHF
TRBJ2-2,TRBD1,TRBV29-1,-,TGCAGCGTTGAACGACAGGGTGTCGGGGAGCTGTTTTTT,CSVERQGVGELFF
TRBJ2-1,TRBD2,TRBV28,-,TGTGCCAGCAGTTTTGCGGGGGGCTCGGAGGAGCAGTTCTTC,CASSFAGGSEEQFF
TRBJ2-3,TRBD2,TRBV19,-,TGTGCCAGTAGTACAGTTAGCGGGGGTCCAAATACGCAGTATTTT,CASSTVSGGPNTQYF
TRBJ2-5,TRBD2,TRBV5-6,once,TGTGCCAGCAGCTCGGTCTTCGGGGGGGGATACCAAGAGACCCAGTACTTC,CASSSVFGGGYQETQYF
TRBJ2-5,-,TRBV7-2,-,TGTGCCAGCAGCTTCAACAGGGTTACCCAAGAGACCCAGTACTTC,CASSFNRVTQETQYF
TRBJ2-7,TRBD2,TRBV3-1/TRBV3-2,once,TGTGCCAGCAGCCAAGGGGGGACTAGCGGGCTTCAGTACTTC,CASSQGGTSGLQYF
TRBJ1-2,-,TRBV30,-,TGTGCCTGGAGTGTACTCCGGGGAATCGGCTACACCTTC,CAWSVLRGIGYTF
TRBJ2-5,-,TRBV9,few,TGTGCCAGCAGCGTGCACTCGGGGATCCAAGAGACCCAGTACTTC,CASSVHSGIQETQYF
TRBJ2-7,-,TRBV7-2,-,TGTGCCAGCAGCTTAGGTCCCCAGGGAGGCGAGCAGTACTTC,CASSLGPQGGEQYF
TRBJ1-2,-,TRBV15,-,TGTGCCACCAGCAGAGAGGCGGGAGGCTACACCTTC,CATSREAGGYTF
TRBJ2-6,TRBD2,TRBV6-1,-,TGTGCCAGCAGTGAATGGGTGACTAGCGGGATCTCTGGGGCCAACGTCCTGACTTTC,CASSEWVTSGISGANVLTF
TRBJ2-7,TRBD2,TRBV19,-,TGTGCCAGTGGGACTAGCTCCTACGAGCAGTACTTC,CASGTSSYEQYF
TRBJ1-6,TRBD1,TRBV18,-,TGTGCCAGCTCGGCTAAACAGGGGCGTAATTCACCCCTCCACTTT,CASSAKQGRNSPLHF
TRBJ1-6,TRBD1,TRBV6-5,-,TGTGCCAGCAGTTACTCGACAGGGGGTGGGAATTCACCCCTCCACTTT,CASSYSTGGGNSPLHF
TRBJ2-2,TRBD2,TRBV7-2,few,TGTGCCAGCAGCTTAGGACTAGCGTCGAACACCGGGGAGCTGTTTTTT,CASSLGLASNTGELFF
TRBJ2-3,-,TRBV16,-,TGTGCCAGCAGCCCCCTCAGGGTTTCGACAGATACGCAGTATTTT,CASSPLRVSTDTQYF
TRBJ2-3,-,TRBV1,few,TGCACCAGCAGCCAAGATTGGTCGGGGGGGGCCGATACGCAGTATTTT,CTSSQDWSGGADTQYF
TRBJ2-5,-,TRBV16,-,TGTGCCAGCAGCCAGGCGGAGGGAGAGACCCAGTACTTC,CASSQAEGETQYF
TRBJ2-2,-,TRBV3-1/TRBV3-2,-,TGTGCCAGCAGCCAGAGCGAAGCCGGGGAGCTGTTTTTT,CASSQSEAGELFF
TRBJ2-7,-,TRBV19,few,TGTGCCAGTAGATTAGCCCCCACCTACGAGCAGTACTTC,CASRLAPTYEQYF
TRBJ2-5,-,TRBV28,-,TGTGCCAGCAGCCCTATAGCGATAAATCCGGAGACCCAGTACTTC,CASSPIAINPETQYF
TRBJ1-1,-,TRBV6-6,-,TGTGCCAGCAGTTTGACAGGCGGGGGCACTGAAGCTTTCTTT,CASSLTGGGTEAFF
TRBJ2-3,TRBD2,TRBV30,-,TGTGCCTGGGCACGTGGACTAGCGGGACTCACAGATACGCAGTATTTT,CAWARGLAGLTDTQYF
TRBJ2-3,-,TRBV5-4,many,TGTGCCAGCAGCATCAGGACAGTTTATGAAATATGGAAAAACACAGATACGCAGTATTTT,CASSIRTVYEIWKNTDTQYF
TRBJ1-5,-,TRBV6-2/TRBV6-3,-,TGTGCCAGCAGTCCGATGGGACTCTGGAAGGAGCCCCAGCATTTT,CASSPMGLWKEPQHF
TRBJ1-2,-,TRBV7-3,-,TGTGCCAGCAGTCCCCAGGGAGGCGAGGGCTACACCTTC,CASSPQGGEGYTF
TRBJ1-5,TRBD1,TRBV24-1,-,TGTGCCACCAGTGTGACAGGGAGCAATCAGCCCCAGCATTTT,CATSVTGSNQPQHF
TRBJ2-5,TRBD1,TRBV6-1,once,TGTGCCAGCAGTGCCAGACAGGGAAGGCATCTTGAGACCCAGTACTTC,CASSARQGRHLETQYF
TRBJ2-3,-,TRBV2,once,TGTGCCAGCACCCGACAGGAGTTAGATACGCAGTATTTT,CASTRQELDTQYF
TRBJ1-1,-,TRBV7-3,-,TGTGCCAGCAGCACACAAACAGGGCGGAACACTGAAGCTTTCTTT,CASSTQTGRNTEAFF
TRBJ2-5,TRBD2,TRBV5-6,few,TGTGCCAGCAGCCTGGGACTAGCGGGAGGGGAGACCCAGTACTTC,CASSLGLAGGETQYF
TRBJ1-2,-,TRBV4-1,-,TGCGCCAGCAGCCCCCGGATGCTAGGCTTCTCAACTTCTAACGGCTACACCTTC,CASSPRMLGFSTSNGYTF
TRBJ2-7,-,TRBV21-1,-,TGTGCCAGCAGCAATCTCGACGTCCGGAGCTCCTACGAGCAGTACTTC,CASSNLDVRSSYEQYF
TRBJ1-2,TRBD1,TRBV5-1,-,TGCGCCAGCAGCTTCGGACAGGAAGGGCATGGCTACACCTTC,CASSFGQEGHGYTF
TRBJ2-7,TRBD2,TRBV6-2/TRBV6-3,-,TGTGCCAGCAGCCGGGAAAGCGGGGGCCCCTACGAGCAGTACTTC,CASSRESGGPYEQYF
TRBJ1-4,-,TRBV6-2/TRBV6-3,few,TGTGCCAGCAGCCCCTCGGGGAGTAATGAAAAACTGTTTTTT,CASSPSGSNEKLFF
TRBJ2-5,-,TRBV14,-,TGTGCCAGCAGCCAAGACAGGGGTTACCAAGAGACCCAGTACTTC,CASSQDRGYQETQYF